The 21 T cell receptor beta chains reported below all come from one sample, sequenced in a study of prognosis after radiotherapy for stage I lung cancer. It was by two-round multiplex PCR that TCR beta CDR3 was amplified from genomic DNA. The first PCR round targeted every TRBV and TRBJ gene with specific primers. Via MiXCR, TCRdb re-called the multiplex PCR reads, giving one row per CDR3 protein. The repertoire has some 15,000 distinct CDR3 sequences, 56% of them found once; the top ten carry roughly 24%. The source was PBMCs, collected before or after stereotactic body radiation therapy (not recorded which). The receptors stem from a donor aged 50 or older with non-small cell lung cancer.

This clonotype was recorded only once. With a far larger clone one base away, a read error is the likely cause. The chain joins TRBV7-3 to TRBJ2-1; 11 bases are a match to TRBD2. Germline trimming cut 9 bases from V and 3 bases from J; bases unmatched to any gene: 16. CDR1 is SGHTA, CDR2 FQGTGA, per germline. There are 18 residues in the CDR3. CDR3 protein: CASSRLAGTRSYYNEQFF. The CDR3 bases are TGTGCCAGTAGTAGACTAGCGGGAACACGTAGCTACTACAATGAGCAGTTCTTC.

In the case of this clonotype: This likely stems from a read error, as it lies one base from a far larger clone. The chain employs TRBV6-8 and TRBJ2-7, with D possibly TRBD2 on 6 matching bases. CDR3 size: 16 residues. Trimming shortened V by 0 bases and J by 6 bases, and 18 bases separated the two germline ends. The V gene's germline CDR1 is MNHGY and CDR2 SAAAGT. The CDR3 reads CASSYSAGSNPSEQYF. The CDR3 DNA sequence: TGTGCCAGCAGTTACTCGGCGGGATCCAACCCTTCCGAGCAGTACTTC.

About this clonotype: It is likely a read error: a sequence one base away is far more abundant. The chain joins TRBV7-9 to TRBJ2-5, with D perhaps given as TRBD1 or TRBD2 (5 bases each). Per the germline V gene, CDR1 is SEHNR and CDR2 is FQNEAQ (reference sequence). This CDR3 has 14 amino acids. V gave up 4 bases and J gave up 3 bases, with 12 bases separating them. In DNA, the CDR3 is TGTGCCAGCAGCTCATCAGTGGGGGAAGAGACCCAGTACTTC. This translates into CASSSSVGEETQYF.

Relative to its sample, this clonotype is medium-sized. V usage is TRBV6-2 or TRBV6-3 and J usage is TRBJ1-2; a weak D match, TRBD1 (5 bases). The CDR3 has 15 amino acids. The germline V gene encodes CDR1 MNHEY and CDR2 SVGEGT. Trimming cost V 4 bases and J 4 bases, with 16 bases left between them. CDR3 in amino acids: CASSLGPTDIYGYTF. CDR3 in DNA: TGTGCCAGCAGTTTAGGACCGACAGACATCTATGGCTACACCTTC.

At least ten counts were recorded for this clonotype. The J gene is TRBJ1-1, the V gene TRBV19; the D is unclear. V shed 1 base and J shed 0 bases, with 6 bases lying between them. Germline V CDR1 and CDR2: LNHDA, SQIVND (reference sequence). CDR3 length: 14 amino acids. The CDR3 bases are TGTGCCAGTAGTATAGGACAACTGAACACTGAAGCTTTCTTT. This encodes CASSIGQLNTEAFF.

This chain links TRBV19 with TRBJ2-1; TRBD1 might be the D (6 bases). Germline loops: CDR1 LNHDA, CDR2 SQIVND (reference sequence). This CDR3 has 11 residues. The ends were cut back, 9 bases at V and 9 bases at J, with 12 bases in the middle. In DNA form, the CDR3 reads TGTGCCAGCCAAACAGGGACTGAGCAGTTCTTC. Protein: CASQTGTEQFF.

This clonotype was counted ten times or more. The chain is built from TRBV12-3 or TRBV12-4 and TRBJ1-1; the D is unclear. This CDR3 contains 13 residues. Trimming removed 1 base from V and 2 bases from J, with 5 bases in between. The CDR3 region has the DNA TGTGCCAGCAGTTTAGGACAAAACACTGAAGCTTTCTTT. Protein product: CASSLGQNTEAFF.

This clonotype was detected many times. V gene TRBV5-6 combines with J gene TRBJ2-3; TRBD2 matches at 13 bases. From germline, CDR1 is SGHDT and CDR2 YYEEEE. The CDR3 runs to 17 residues. V gave up 7 bases and J gave up 5 bases; unmatched junction bases: 13. CDR3 protein: CASSEFGLAGDKDTQYF. DNA of the CDR3: TGTGCCAGCTCGGAGTTCGGACTAGCGGGAGATAAAGATACGCAGTATTTT.

By share, this clonotype ranks as medium-sized. In DNA form, the CDR3 reads TGCAGTGCTAGAGATACGAGCGGCTACGAGCAGTACTTC. Translated: CSARDTSGYEQYF. The chain carries TRBV20-1 and TRBJ2-7; the D gene is possibly TRBD2 (5 bases). Germline V CDR1 and CDR2: DFQATT, SNEGSKA (reference sequence). The V end lost 0 bases, the J end lost 3 bases, and 9 bases lay between the germline ends. The CDR3 is made up of 13 amino acids.

The CDR3 reads CASSPDSYGYTF. DNA for the CDR3: TGTGCCAGCTCACCGGATTCATATGGCTACACCTTC. V gene TRBV18 combines with J gene TRBJ1-2; no clear D gene. Germline assignment: CDR1 KGHSH and CDR2 LQKENI. This CDR3 contains 12 residues. Trimming removed 3 bases from V and 5 bases from J, with 7 bases in between.

The sample holds a few counts of this clonotype. The rearrangement uses TRBV27 and TRBJ2-1; D not certain. The CDR3 contains 15 residues. Germline V lookup: CDR1 MNHEY, CDR2 SMNVEV (reference sequence). Trimming stripped 3 bases from V and 1 base from J, with 10 bases between. The DNA for the CDR3 is TGTGCCAGCAGTTTGGTTCGGGTGTCCTACAATGAGCAGTTCTTC. Translation: CASSLVRVSYNEQFF.

This clonotype is medium-sized within its sample. Written as DNA, the CDR3 is TGCGCCAGCAGCTTAGCGGAAGATACGCAGTATTTT. Translation gives CASSLAEDTQYF. J is TRBJ2-3 and V is TRBV5-1, with D tentatively TRBD2 (5 bases). CDR3 length: 12 amino acids. CDR1 and CDR2 (germline): SGHRS, YFSETQ. V lost 2 bases and J lost 5, with 6 bases in between.

This clonotype rates as medium-sized. J is TRBJ2-3 and V is TRBV12-3 or TRBV12-4; no reliable D call. This CDR3 comprises 11 residues. V lost 5 bases, J lost 8 bases, and 8 bases lay in between. The CDR3 is CASSPAVTQYF. As DNA, the CDR3 is TGTGCCAGCAGTCCGGCGGTTACGCAGTATTTT.

The chain is built from TRBV20-1 and TRBJ2-2; D not certain. Germline CDR1 DFQATT, CDR2 SNEGSKA (reference sequence). CDR3 length: 13 amino acids. V dropped 0 bases and J dropped 7 bases, with 9 bases sitting between them. The CDR3 protein is CSAREPEGGELFF. CDR3 sequence (DNA): TGCAGTGCTAGAGAACCCGAAGGCGGGGAGCTGTTTTTT.

By frequency in the sample, this clonotype is large. This chain links TRBV11-3 with TRBJ2-2, with a possible D match to TRBD1 (5 bases). Trimming left V 6 bases short and J 7 bases short, with 15 bases between. CDR3 length equals 14 residues. Germline assignment: CDR1 SGHNT and CDR2 YENEEA. The CDR3 reads CASRGWRTNGELFF. The CDR3 DNA is TGTGCCAGCAGGGGGTGGCGGACAAACGGGGAGCTGTTTTTT. Full variable domain (missing parts from reference TRBV11-3 and TRBJ2-2): EAGVVQSPRYKIIEKKQPVAFWCNPISGHNTLYWYLQNLGQGPELLIRYENEEAVDDSQLPKDRFSAERLKGVDSTLKIQPAELGDSAVYLCASRGWRTNGELFFGEGSRLTVL.

This clonotype was detected many times. The chain employs TRBV5-4 and TRBJ2-7, with D perhaps matching TRBD1 (5 bases). V lost 5 bases to trimming and J lost 7 bases, with 13 bases between them. Germline loops: CDR1 SGHNT, CDR2 YYREEE (reference sequence). This CDR3 is 12 amino acids long. The CDR3 is CASRENTGEQYF. CDR3 nucleotide sequence: TGTGCCAGCAGGGAAAACACAGGAGAGCAGTACTTC.

A remark on this clonotype: A junction end diverges from the germline sequence, so it may reflect a read error. This chain uses TRBV12-3 or TRBV12-4 with TRBJ2-2; D possibly corresponds to TRBD2 (5 bases). The CDR3 covers 13 residues. The CDR3 nucleotides read TGTTCCAGCGGTTTAAGGAACACCGGGGAGCTGTTTTTT. This encodes CSSGLRNTGELFF.

This clonotype appeared a single time. The J gene is TRBJ1-5, the V gene TRBV7-8; unclear D gene. Germline-derived CDR1 and CDR2 are SGHVS and FQNEAQ. Deletions cut 2 bases from V and 7 bases from J, with 12 bases between. The CDR3 extends over 14 amino acids. The CDR3 bases are TGTGCCAGCAGCTTACAGAGCGTAGAGCAGCCCCAGCATTTT. Its protein is CASSLQSVEQPQHF.

In its sample, this clonotype was seen many times. The rearrangement links TRBV6-1 to TRBJ2-5; D tentatively fits TRBD1 or TRBD2 (7 bases each). CDR1 is MNHNS, CDR2 SASEGT, per germline. The germline V and J ends were trimmed by 6 bases and 2 bases, with 22 bases remaining between them. The CDR3 length is 17 residues. The DNA for the CDR3 is TGTGCCAGCAGGCGTGGGAGGGGGCGAGTTCAGCAAGAGACCCAGTACTTC. It translates to CASRRGRGRVQQETQYF.

This chain links TRBV30 with TRBJ1-1, with D unresolved. The CDR3 length is 12 residues. Germline V gene sequence: CDR1 GTSNPN, CDR2 SVGIG (reference sequence). V shed 1 base and J shed 2 bases, with 5 bases lying between them. The CDR3 bases are TGTGCCTGGAGTGAATTTAACACTGAAGCTTTCTTT. Protein product: CAWSEFNTEAFF.

The rearrangement joins TRBV24-1 to TRBJ2-1; D perhaps matches TRBD1 (6 bases). Deletions cut 1 base from V and 12 bases from J, with 12 bases between. CDR3 length: 13 residues. Germline lookup yields CDR1 KGHDR and CDR2 SFDVKD. The CDR3 sequence is CATSDFGQPGQFF. CDR3 nucleotide sequence: TGTGCCACCAGTGATTTTGGACAGCCTGGGCAGTTCTTC.